This T cell receptor beta chain appears in the sequencing data of a study of a mutant IDH1 vaccine in newly diagnosed glioma. Study in general: Treated patients, approximately 60% male and about 38% female, averaged roughly 40 years of age. Most patients had radiochemotherapy with temozolomide before enrollment; others had one alone.

The time point denotes: baseline, week 1 (first vaccination visit). Treatment defined: pre-vaccination baseline after standard-of-care therapy. The CDR3 spans 16 residues. Deletions cut 2 bases from V and 2 bases from J, with 13 bases between. The germline CDR1 and CDR2 sequences are MNHNS and SASEGT. Some clones are missing from TCRdb's copy, which holds only in-frame ones; the method was immunoSEQ multiplex PCR. Of more than 80,000 clones in the sample, about 83% are singletons; the top ten hold 7.4%. This receptor was identified in a woman aged 45-65 years with glioma. The specimen was PBMCs, collected from a glioma patient treated with radiotherapy, temozolomide or both. The chain employs TRBV6-1 and TRBJ1-3; no firm D call. CDR3 in amino acids: CASSEIVQAAGNTIYF. Here the CDR3 DNA reads TGTGCCAGCAGTGAAATCGTCCAGGCGGCTGGAAACACCATATATTTT.